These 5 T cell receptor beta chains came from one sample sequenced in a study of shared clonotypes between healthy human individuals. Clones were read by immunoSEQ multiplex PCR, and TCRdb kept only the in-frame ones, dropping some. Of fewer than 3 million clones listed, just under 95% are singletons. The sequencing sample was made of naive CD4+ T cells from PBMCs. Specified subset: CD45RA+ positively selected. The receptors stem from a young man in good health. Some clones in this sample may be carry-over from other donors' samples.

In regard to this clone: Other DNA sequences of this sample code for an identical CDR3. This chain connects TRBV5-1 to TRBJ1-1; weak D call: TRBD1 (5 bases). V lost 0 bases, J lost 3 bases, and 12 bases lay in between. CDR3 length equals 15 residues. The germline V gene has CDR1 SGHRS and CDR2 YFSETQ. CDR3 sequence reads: CASSLAGRGDTEAFF. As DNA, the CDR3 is TGCGCCAGCAGCTTGGCTGGGAGGGGTGACACTGAAGCTTTCTTT.

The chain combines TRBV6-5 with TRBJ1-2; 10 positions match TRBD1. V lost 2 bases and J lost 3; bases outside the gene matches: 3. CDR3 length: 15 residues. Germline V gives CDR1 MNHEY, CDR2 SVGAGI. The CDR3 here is CASSYAGQGDYGYTF. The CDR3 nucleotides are TGTGCCAGCAGTTACGCCGGACAGGGGGACTATGGCTACACCTTC.

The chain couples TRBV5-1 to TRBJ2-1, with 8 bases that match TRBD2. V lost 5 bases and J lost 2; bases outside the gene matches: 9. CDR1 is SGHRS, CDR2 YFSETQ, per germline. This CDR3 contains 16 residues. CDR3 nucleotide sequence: TGCGCCAGCAGGGCCAGCGGGAGTGCAGCCTACAATGAGCAGTTCTTC. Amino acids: CASRASGSAAYNEQFF.

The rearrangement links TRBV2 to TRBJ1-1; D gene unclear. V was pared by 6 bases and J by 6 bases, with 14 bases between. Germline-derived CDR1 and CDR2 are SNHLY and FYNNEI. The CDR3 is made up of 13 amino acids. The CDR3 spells CASSKSGSSEAFF. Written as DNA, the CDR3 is TGTGCCAGCAGCAAATCCGGGTCCTCTGAAGCTTTCTTT.

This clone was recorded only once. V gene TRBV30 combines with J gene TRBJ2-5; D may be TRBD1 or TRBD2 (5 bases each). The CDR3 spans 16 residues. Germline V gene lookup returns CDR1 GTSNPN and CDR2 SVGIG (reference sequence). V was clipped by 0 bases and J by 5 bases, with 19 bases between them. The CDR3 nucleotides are TGTGCCTGGAGTGTACTTGGGGGAGAGGGTCGGGAGACCCAGTACTTC. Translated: CAWSVLGGEGRETQYF. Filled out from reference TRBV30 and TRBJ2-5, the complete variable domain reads SQTIHQWPATLVQPVGSPLSLECTVEGTSNPNLYWYRQAAGRGLQLLFYSVGIGQISSEVPQNLSASRPQDRQFILSSKKLLLSDSGFYLCAWSVLGGEGRETQYFGPGTRLLVL.